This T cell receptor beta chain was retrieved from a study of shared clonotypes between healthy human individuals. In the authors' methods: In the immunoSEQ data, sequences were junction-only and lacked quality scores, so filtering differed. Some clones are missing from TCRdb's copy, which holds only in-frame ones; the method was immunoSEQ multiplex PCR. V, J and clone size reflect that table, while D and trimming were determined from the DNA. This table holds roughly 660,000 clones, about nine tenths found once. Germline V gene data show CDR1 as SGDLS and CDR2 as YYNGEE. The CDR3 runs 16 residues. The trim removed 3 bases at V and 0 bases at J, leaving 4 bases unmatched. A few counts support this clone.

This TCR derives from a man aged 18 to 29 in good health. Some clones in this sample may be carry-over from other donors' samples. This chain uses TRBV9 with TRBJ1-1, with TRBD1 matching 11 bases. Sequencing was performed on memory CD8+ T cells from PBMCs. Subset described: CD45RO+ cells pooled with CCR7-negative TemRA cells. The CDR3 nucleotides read TGTGCCAGCAGCGCGGACAGGGGGCGGATGAACACTGAAGCTTTCTTT. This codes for CASSADRGRMNTEAFF.